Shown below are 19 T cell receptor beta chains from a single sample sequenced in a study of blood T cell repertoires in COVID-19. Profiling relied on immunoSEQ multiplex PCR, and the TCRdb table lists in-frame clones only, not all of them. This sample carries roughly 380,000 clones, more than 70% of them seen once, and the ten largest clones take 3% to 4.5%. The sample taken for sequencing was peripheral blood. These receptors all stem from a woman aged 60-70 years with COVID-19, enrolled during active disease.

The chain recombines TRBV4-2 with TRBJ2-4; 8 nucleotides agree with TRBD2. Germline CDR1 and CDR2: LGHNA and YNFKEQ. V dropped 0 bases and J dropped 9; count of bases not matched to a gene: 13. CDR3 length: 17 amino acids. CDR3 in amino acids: CASSQEKPGTSTAIQYF. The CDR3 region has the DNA TGTGCCAGCAGCCAAGAGAAACCCGGGACTAGTACGGCCATTCAGTACTTC.

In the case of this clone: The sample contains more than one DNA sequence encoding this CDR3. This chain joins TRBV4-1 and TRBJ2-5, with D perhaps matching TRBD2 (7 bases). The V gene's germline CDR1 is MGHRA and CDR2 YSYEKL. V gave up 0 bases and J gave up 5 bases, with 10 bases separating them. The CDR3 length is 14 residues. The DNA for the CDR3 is TGCGCCAGCAGCCAAGAGGGGGGGCGCGAGACCCAGTACTTC. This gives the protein CASSQEGGRETQYF.

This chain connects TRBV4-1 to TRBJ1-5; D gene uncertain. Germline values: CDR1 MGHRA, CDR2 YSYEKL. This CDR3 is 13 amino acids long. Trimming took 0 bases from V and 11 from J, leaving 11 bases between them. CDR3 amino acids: CASSQEQPTAQHF. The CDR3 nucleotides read TGCGCCAGCAGCCAAGAGCAGCCTACAGCCCAGCATTTT.

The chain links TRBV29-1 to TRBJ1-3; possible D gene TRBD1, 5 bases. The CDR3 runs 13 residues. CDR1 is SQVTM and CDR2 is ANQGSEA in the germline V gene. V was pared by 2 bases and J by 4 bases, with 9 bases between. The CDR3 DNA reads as TGCAGCGTTGAAAAGGGGCCCGGAAACACCATATATTTT. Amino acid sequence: CSVEKGPGNTIYF.

CDR3 nucleotides: TGTGCCAGCAGCTTAGTAGACAGGGATGGCTACACCTTC. Encoded protein: CASSLVDRDGYTF. J is TRBJ1-2 and V is TRBV7-9; 7 bases fit TRBD1. Germline lookup yields CDR1 SEHNR and CDR2 FQNEAQ (reference sequence). This CDR3 is built from 13 residues. V trimming: 1 base; J trimming: 6 bases; junction bases outside the gene matches: 2.

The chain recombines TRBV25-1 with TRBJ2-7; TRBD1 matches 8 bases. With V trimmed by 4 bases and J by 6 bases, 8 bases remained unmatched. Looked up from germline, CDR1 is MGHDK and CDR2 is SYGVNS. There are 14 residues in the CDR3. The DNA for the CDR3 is TGTGCCAGCAGTGCGCAGGGGGCCGGCGGCGAGCAGTACTTC. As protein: CASSAQGAGGEQYF.

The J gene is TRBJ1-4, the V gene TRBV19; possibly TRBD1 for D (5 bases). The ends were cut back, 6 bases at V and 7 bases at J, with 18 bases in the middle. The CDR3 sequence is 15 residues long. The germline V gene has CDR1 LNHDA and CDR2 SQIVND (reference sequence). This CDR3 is CASRRSGGTGEKLFF. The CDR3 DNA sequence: TGTGCCAGTAGACGATCGGGGGGTACAGGTGAAAAACTGTTTTTT.

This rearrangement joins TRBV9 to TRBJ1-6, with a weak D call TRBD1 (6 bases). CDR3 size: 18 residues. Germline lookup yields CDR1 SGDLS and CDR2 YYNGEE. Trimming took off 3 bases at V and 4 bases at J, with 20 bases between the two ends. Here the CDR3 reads CASSGRQSGEGYNSPLHF. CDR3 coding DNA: TGTGCCAGCAGCGGGCGTCAATCAGGGGAGGGATATAATTCACCCCTCCACTTT.

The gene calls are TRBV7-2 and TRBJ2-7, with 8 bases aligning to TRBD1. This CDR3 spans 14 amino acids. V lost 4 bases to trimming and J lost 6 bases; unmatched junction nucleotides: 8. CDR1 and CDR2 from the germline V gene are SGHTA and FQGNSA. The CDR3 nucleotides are TGTGCCAGCAGCTCCTGGACAGGGTCTGGCGAGCAGTACTTC. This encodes CASSSWTGSGEQYF. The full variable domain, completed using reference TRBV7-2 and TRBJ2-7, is GAGVSQSPSNKVTEKGKDVELRCDPISGHTALYWYRQSLGQGLEFLIYFQGNSAPDKSGLPSDRFSAERTGGSVSTLTIQRTQQEDSAVYLCASSSWTGSGEQYFGPGTRLTVT.

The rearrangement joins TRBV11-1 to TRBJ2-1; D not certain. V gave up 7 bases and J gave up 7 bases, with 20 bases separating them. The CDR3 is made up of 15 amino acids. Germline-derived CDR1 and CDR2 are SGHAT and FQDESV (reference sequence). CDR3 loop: CASNPGHPAWNEQFF. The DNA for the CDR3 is TGTGCCAGCAATCCGGGTCACCCGGCCTGGAATGAGCAGTTCTTC.

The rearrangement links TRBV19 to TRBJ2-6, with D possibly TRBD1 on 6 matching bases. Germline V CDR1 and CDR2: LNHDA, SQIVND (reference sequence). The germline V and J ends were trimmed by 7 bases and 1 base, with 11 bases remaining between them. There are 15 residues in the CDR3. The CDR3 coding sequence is TGTGCCAGTATCCTACAGGGTTCTGGGGCCAACGTCCTGACTTTC. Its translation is CASILQGSGANVLTF.

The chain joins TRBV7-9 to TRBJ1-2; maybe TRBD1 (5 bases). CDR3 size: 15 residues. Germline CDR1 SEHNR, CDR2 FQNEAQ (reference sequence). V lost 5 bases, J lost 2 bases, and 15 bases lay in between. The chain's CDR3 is CASSPERRGNYGYTF. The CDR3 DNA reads TGTGCCAGCAGCCCCGAACGGCGGGGGAACTATGGCTACACCTTC.

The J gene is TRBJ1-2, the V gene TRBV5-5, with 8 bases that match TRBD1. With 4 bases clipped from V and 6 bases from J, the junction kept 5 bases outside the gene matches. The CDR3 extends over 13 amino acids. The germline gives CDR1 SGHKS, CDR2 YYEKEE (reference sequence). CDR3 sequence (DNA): TGTGCCAGCAGCCACCAGGGGGCTGATGGCTACACCTTC. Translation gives CASSHQGADGYTF.

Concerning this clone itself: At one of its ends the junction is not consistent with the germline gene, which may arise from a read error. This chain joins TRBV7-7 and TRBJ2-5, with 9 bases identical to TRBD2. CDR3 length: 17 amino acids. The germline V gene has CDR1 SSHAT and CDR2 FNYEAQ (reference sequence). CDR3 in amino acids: CASSLLTAGGLRETQYF. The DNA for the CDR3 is TGTGCTAGCAGCCTCCTGACAGCGGGGGGTCTTAGGGAGACCCAGTACTTC.

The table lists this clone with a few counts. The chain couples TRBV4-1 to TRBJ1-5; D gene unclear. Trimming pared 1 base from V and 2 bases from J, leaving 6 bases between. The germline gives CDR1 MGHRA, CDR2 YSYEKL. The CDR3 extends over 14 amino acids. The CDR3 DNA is TGCGCCAGCAGCCAAGGTCGGGGCAATCAGCCCCAGCATTTT. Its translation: CASSQGRGNQPQHF.

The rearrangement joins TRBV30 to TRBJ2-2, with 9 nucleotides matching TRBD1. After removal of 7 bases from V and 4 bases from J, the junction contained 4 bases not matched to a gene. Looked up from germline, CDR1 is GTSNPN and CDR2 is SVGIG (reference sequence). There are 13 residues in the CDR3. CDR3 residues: CASDRGGTGELFF. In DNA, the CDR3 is TGTGCCTCGGACAGGGGAGGCACCGGGGAGCTGTTTTTT.

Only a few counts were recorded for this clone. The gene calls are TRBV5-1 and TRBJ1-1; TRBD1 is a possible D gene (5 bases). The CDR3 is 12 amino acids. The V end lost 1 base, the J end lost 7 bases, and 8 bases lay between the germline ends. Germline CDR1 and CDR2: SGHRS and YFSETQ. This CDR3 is CASSLQGDEAFF. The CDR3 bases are TGCGCCAGCAGCTTGCAAGGGGATGAAGCTTTCTTT. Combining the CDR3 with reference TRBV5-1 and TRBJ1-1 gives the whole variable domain KAGVTQTPRYLIKTRGQQVTLSCSPISGHRSVSWYQQTPGQGLQFLFEYFSETQRNKGNFPGRFSGRQFSNSRSEMNVSTLELGDSALYLCASSLQGDEAFFGQGTRLTVV.

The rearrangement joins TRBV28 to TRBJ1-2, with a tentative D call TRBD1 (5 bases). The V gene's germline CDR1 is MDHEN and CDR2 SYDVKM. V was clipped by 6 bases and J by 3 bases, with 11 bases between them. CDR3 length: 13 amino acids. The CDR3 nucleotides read TGTGCCAGCAGGACGGGACTGCACTATGGCTACACCTTC. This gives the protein CASRTGLHYGYTF.

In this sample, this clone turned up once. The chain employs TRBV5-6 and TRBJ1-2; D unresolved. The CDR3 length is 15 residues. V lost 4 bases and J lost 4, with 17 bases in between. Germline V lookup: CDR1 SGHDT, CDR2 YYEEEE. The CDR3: CASSPTPPPAYGYTF. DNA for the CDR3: TGTGCCAGCAGCCCGACACCACCCCCGGCCTATGGCTACACCTTC. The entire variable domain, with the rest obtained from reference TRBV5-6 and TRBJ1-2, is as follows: DAGVTQSPTHLIKTRGQQVTLRCSPKSGHDTVSWYQQALGQGPQFIFQYYEEEERQRGNFPDRFSGHQFPNYSSELNVNALLLGDSALYLCASSPTPPPAYGYTFGSGTRLTVV.